These 30 T cell receptor beta chains were all obtained from the same sample, sequenced in a study of regulatory T cells in long-lasting Graves disease. Indicated time point: newly diagnosed GD, antithyroid drugs for less than 3 months. Researchers made the TCR library from RNA that was extracted from PBMCs. Libraries of TCR beta came from iRepertoire HTBI primers plus Arm-PCR of CDR3 regions. TCRdb re-called the multiplex PCR reads through MiXCR, storing one row per CDR3 protein. The data show some 220,000 distinct CDR3 sequences, approximately 18% seen once. The data were also submitted as part of a second study, on T cells in Graves' hyperthyroidism and ophthalmopathy.

The sample consisted of peripheral blood mononuclear cells (PBMCs), taken at new diagnosis, from a patient treated with antithyroid drugs. The origin of the receptors is a woman in her 30s with Graves disease.

Comments on this clonotype: The junction differs from germline at one of its ends, possibly a read error. This chain uses TRBV27 with TRBJ2-3; D gene ambiguous. Germline CDR1 and CDR2: MNHEY and SMNVEV (reference sequence). This CDR3 is built from 15 residues. The CDR3, as DNA: TGTACCAGCAGTTTATATGGCGGTCTCACAGATACGCAGTATTTT. It codes for CTSSLYGGLTDTQYF.

This clonotype has ten or more counts. V gene TRBV2 combines with J gene TRBJ2-7, with D perhaps matching TRBD1 or TRBD2 (7 bases each). Germline CDR1 is SNHLY and CDR2 is FYNNEI. The CDR3 spans 12 residues. Trimming removed 11 bases from V and 7 bases from J, with 18 bases in between. For the CDR3, the DNA is TGTGCCGGGGGGGAAACAGGGGCGGAGCAGTACTTC. Translation: CAGGETGAEQYF.

The chain joins TRBV2 to TRBJ2-2, with D maybe TRBD2 (7 bases). Trimming shortened V by 4 bases and J by 3 bases, and 12 bases separated the two germline ends. This CDR3 is 15 amino acids long. From germline, CDR1 is SNHLY and CDR2 FYNNEI. CDR3 amino acids: CASSVKGGDTGELFF. The CDR3 bases are TGTGCCAGCAGTGTAAAGGGGGGGGACACCGGGGAGCTGTTTTTT.

This clonotype has a count of ten or more. This chain connects TRBV12-3 or TRBV12-4 to TRBJ1-4, with TRBD1 identical over 9 bases. Unmatched junction bases numbered 7, after V lost 6 bases and J lost 8 bases. CDR3 length: 14 residues. CDR3 nucleotide sequence: TGTGCCAGCAGGCCGGGGGACAGGGTCGAAAAACTGTTTTTT. Its translation: CASRPGDRVEKLFF.

This clonotype has at least ten counts. The chain uses TRBV11-2 and TRBJ2-7; 7 bases line up with TRBD2. Germline trimming cut 1 base from V and 4 bases from J; bases unmatched to any gene: 4. Looked up from germline, CDR1 is SGHAT and CDR2 is FQNNGV. This CDR3 has 14 amino acids. CDR3 sequence: CASSLVAGAYEQYF. Written as DNA, the CDR3 is TGTGCCAGCAGCTTAGTTGCGGGAGCTTACGAGCAGTACTTC.

Points on this clonotype: This may arise from a read error, as a much more abundant clone is one base away. This is likely a read error, given that the CDR3 carries no conserved phenylalanine or tryptophan at its end. It is unclear where the CDR3 begins or ends on the DNA, so no DNA is shown, and the CDR3 is as TCRdb lists it. V gene TRBV3-1 combines with J gene TRBJ2-7; the table's TRBD2 call for D was not verified on the DNA. Inclusive of both ends, the CDR3 amounts to 13 amino acids. Germline CDR1 is LGHDT and CDR2 is YNNKEL (reference sequence). The CDR3 here is CASSQDLRARGYL.

This clonotype was seen many times. The J gene is TRBJ2-2, the V gene TRBV9; D is unclear. Per the germline V gene, CDR1 is SGDLS and CDR2 is YYNGEE. V was trimmed by 4 bases and J by 4 bases, leaving 14 bases between them. This CDR3 comprises 15 residues. The CDR3 nucleotides are TGTGCCAGCAGCCCCTCCACCGGTACCACCGGGGAGCTGTTTTTT. It encodes CASSPSTGTTGELFF.

This clonotype was recorded at least ten times. The CDR3 loop is CASSLTGTYNEKLFF. Written as DNA, the CDR3 is TGTGCCAGCTCCTTGACAGGGACCTATAATGAAAAACTGTTTTTT. The V call is TRBV2, the J call TRBJ1-4; 7 bases agree with TRBD1. The CDR3 is made up of 15 amino acids. Germline values: CDR1 SNHLY, CDR2 FYNNEI. Trimming took 8 bases from V and 4 from J; bases not matched to a gene: 10.

This clonotype was seen at least ten times. This sequence joins TRBV12-3 or TRBV12-4 and TRBJ2-7, with D perhaps TRBD1 or TRBD2 (6 bases each). This CDR3 is built from 12 residues. The V gene lost 7 bases and the J gene lost 2 bases, with 9 bases spanning the gap. This CDR3 reads CASMGGPYEQYF. The DNA for the CDR3 is TGTGCCAGCATGGGGGGCCCCTACGAGCAGTACTTC.

This clonotype has a count of ten or more. CDR3 residues: CSVAEGFYEQYF. The CDR3 nucleotides are TGCAGCGTTGCCGAGGGGTTCTACGAGCAGTACTTC. The rearrangement uses TRBV29-1 and TRBJ2-7; either TRBD1 or TRBD2 may fit D (5 bases each). Germline V gives CDR1 SQVTM, CDR2 ANQGSEA. Trimming took 4 bases from V and 3 from J, leaving 10 bases between them. There are 12 residues in the CDR3.

J is TRBJ1-2 and V is TRBV19; unclear D gene. Per the germline V gene, CDR1 is LNHDA and CDR2 is SQIVND (reference sequence). This CDR3 is built from 11 residues. V was cut by 3 bases and J by 8 bases, with 7 bases left in between. The CDR3 bases are TGTGCCAGTAGTATCATGGAAGGCTACACCTTC. It yields the protein CASSIMEGYTF.

As to this clonotype: Given the absence of the conserved phenylalanine or tryptophan at the CDR3 end, a read error is likely. The rearrangement uses TRBV12-3 or TRBV12-4 and TRBJ2-1; 12 bases fit TRBD2. The DNA matches TRBJ2-5 better at its end, which makes the J call doubtful. The CDR3 has 16 amino acids. DNA for the CDR3: TGTGCCAGCAGGACTCGGACTAGCGGGAAGGGGGAGACCCAGTACTCC. Amino acid sequence: CASRTRTSGKGETQYS.

In this sample, this clonotype turned up a few times. V gene TRBV7-9 combines with J gene TRBJ2-7, with 8 positions matching TRBD1. CDR3 length equals 14 residues. V trimming: 5 bases; J trimming: 5 bases; junction bases outside the gene matches: 8. CDR1 and CDR2 from the germline V gene are SEHNR and FQNEAQ (reference sequence). The CDR3 bases are TGTGCCAGCAGCATCAGGACAGGGACCAACGAGCAGTACTTC. Its translation: CASSIRTGTNEQYF.

This clonotype was seen repeatedly, ten times or more. This chain links TRBV30 with TRBJ1-1; D gene ambiguous. The CDR3 has 13 residues. Germline V gives CDR1 GTSNPN, CDR2 SVGIG (reference sequence). The germline V and J ends were trimmed by 1 base and 3 bases, with 9 bases remaining between them. The DNA for the CDR3 is TGTGCCTGGAGTGCTGGCAGCTACACTGAAGCTTTCTTT. Protein product: CAWSAGSYTEAFF.

This clonotype has only a few counts. The chain couples TRBV18 to TRBJ2-7; 8 bases fit TRBD2. The CDR3 is made up of 14 amino acids. With V trimmed by 3 bases and J by 7 bases, 8 bases remained unmatched. The V gene's germline CDR1 is KGHSH and CDR2 LQKENI. This chain's CDR3 is CASSPPGLEWEQYF. CDR3 nucleotides: TGTGCCAGCTCACCTCCGGGACTAGAGTGGGAGCAGTACTTC. Based on the CDR3 plus reference TRBV18 and TRBJ2-7, the full variable domain is NAGVMQNPRHLVRRRGQEARLRCSPMKGHSHVYWYRQLPEEGLKFMVYLQKENIIDESGMPKERFSAEFPKEGPSILRIQQVVRGDSAAYFCASSPPGLEWEQYFGPGTRLTVT.

This clonotype occurred many times. V is TRBV28 and J is TRBJ2-7; TRBD2 agrees at 8 bases. The CDR3 spans 14 residues. Losses at the gene ends were 6 bases for V and 4 bases for J; bases not matched to a gene: 8. Per the germline V gene, CDR1 is MDHEN and CDR2 is SYDVKM. CDR3 nucleotides: TGTGCCAGCAGCTTCAGCGGGAGTCGGTACGAGCAGTACTTC. This translates into CASSFSGSRYEQYF.

This clonotype was detected many times. This chain uses TRBV25-1 with TRBJ1-2; TRBD1 is a possible D gene (5 bases). This CDR3 is built from 14 residues. Germline V gene lookup returns CDR1 MGHDK and CDR2 SYGVNS. The V and J ends lost 4 bases and 7 bases respectively, with 16 bases between them. DNA of the CDR3: TGTGCCAGCAGTGGGACACTCCCTGGCTTTGGCTACACCTTC. This sequence encodes CASSGTLPGFGYTF.

About this clonotype itself: A much more abundant neighbour one base away suggests this may be a read error. Here the CDR3 omits its conserved ending phenylalanine or tryptophan, so a read error is the likely source. V usage is TRBV5-8 and J usage is TRBJ2-1; D is possibly TRBD1 or TRBD2 (5 bases each). Germline V gene data show CDR1 as SGHTS and CDR2 as YDEGEE. This CDR3 is 15 amino acids long. The CDR3 protein is CASSPGTRIYNEQFS. CDR3 sequence (DNA): TGCGCCAGCAGCCCCGGGACCAGAATTTACAATGAGCAGTTCTCC.

This clonotype was seen repeatedly, ten times or more. This chain uses TRBV27 with TRBJ2-7; D gene ambiguous. This CDR3 region has 15 residues. Germline V gene lookup returns CDR1 MNHEY and CDR2 SMNVEV (reference sequence). Between the trimmed V and J ends, which lost 7 bases and 3 bases, there was a span of 19 bases. As DNA, the CDR3 is TGTGCCAGCACCGCTCTGGGTTCTGGGAACTACGAGCAGTACTTC. It codes for CASTALGSGNYEQYF.

At least ten counts were recorded for this clonotype. CDR3 residues: CASSIDGPSGSQETQYF. The CDR3 DNA reads as TGTGCCAGTAGTATAGATGGACCGAGCGGGAGTCAAGAGACCCAGTACTTC. The chain links TRBV19 to TRBJ2-5, with 8 bases identical to TRBD2. The CDR3 extends over 17 amino acids. J was trimmed by 2 bases and V by 0 bases; bases with no gene match: 8. Per germline, CDR1 LNHDA and CDR2 SQIVND (reference sequence).

This clonotype was seen more than once but under ten times. The rearrangement uses TRBV20-1 and TRBJ1-2, with 10 bases matching TRBD1. The CDR3 has 15 amino acids. V was pared by 0 bases and J by 2 bases, with 3 bases of the junction left unmatched. Germline CDR1 reads DFQATT; CDR2 reads SNEGSKA (reference sequence). The CDR3 sequence is CSARDTGQGNYGYTF. CDR3 sequence (DNA): TGCAGTGCTAGAGACACGGGACAGGGGAACTATGGCTACACCTTC.

The table lists this clonotype with many counts. The J gene is TRBJ2-2, the V gene TRBV12-3 or TRBV12-4; 11 bases fit TRBD2. V was pared by 6 bases and J by 6 bases, with 6 bases of the junction left unmatched. CDR3 length: 15 residues. The CDR3 bases are TGTGCCAGCAGCCTTAGCGGGAGGGCGTCCGGGGAGCTGTTTTTT. Protein sequence: CASSLSGRASGELFF.

This clonotype was observed a few times. This may stem from a read error, because a much larger clone lies one nucleotide away. The chain recombines TRBV5-4 with TRBJ1-1; perhaps TRBD1 as D (5 bases). Germline V gene sequence: CDR1 SGHNT, CDR2 YYREEE (reference sequence). Trimming took off 5 bases at V and 0 bases at J, with 11 bases between the two ends. The length of the CDR3 is 14 residues. The CDR3 nucleotides are TGTGCCAGCAGACGCGGGACGGTGAACACTGAAGCTTTCTTT. Translation: CASRRGTVNTEAFF.

The gene calls are TRBV20-1 and TRBJ1-3; D possibly corresponds to TRBD1 (6 bases). This CDR3 has 16 residues. With 1 base removed from V and 2 bases from J, the gap between germline ends came to 15 bases. Germline assignment: CDR1 DFQATT and CDR2 SNEGSKA (reference sequence). CDR3 in amino acids: CSARVLPTGTGNTIYF. The CDR3 DNA follows: TGCAGTGCTAGAGTCCTACCAACAGGGACTGGAAACACCATATATTTT.

As to this clonotype: A much larger clone lies one base from this, so it may be a read error. The rearrangement links TRBV11-2 to TRBJ2-1; D is possibly TRBD1 or TRBD2 (5 bases each). The CDR3 covers 14 residues. CDR1 is SGHAT, CDR2 FQNNGV, per germline. Deletions cut 4 bases from V and 3 bases from J, with 10 bases between. The CDR3 reads CASSSGAHYNEQFF. CDR3 coding DNA: TGTGCCAGCAGCTCCGGGGCCCACTACAATGAGCAGTTCTTC.

The chain carries TRBV12-3 or TRBV12-4 and TRBJ2-3; 11 bases match TRBD2. V lost 6 bases to trimming and J lost 1 base; unmatched junction nucleotides: 3. The CDR3 runs to 15 residues. The CDR3 protein is CASRPTSGGTDTQYF. The CDR3 nucleotides read TGTGCCAGCAGACCGACTAGCGGGGGCACAGATACGCAGTATTTT.

This clonotype has just one count. The V call is TRBV12-3 or TRBV12-4, the J call TRBJ1-3; D call uncertain. This CDR3 is built from 12 residues. V shed 5 bases and J shed 4 bases, with 6 bases lying between them. CDR3 amino acids: CASSPLGNTIYF. The CDR3 DNA sequence: TGTGCCAGCAGTCCTCTCGGAAACACCATATATTTT.

This clonotype was found many times. The chain couples TRBV24-1 to TRBJ1-2; 7 bases agree with TRBD1. V was clipped by 3 bases and J by 7 bases; unmatched bases: 13. Germline assignment: CDR1 KGHDR and CDR2 SFDVKD. The CDR3 runs 16 residues. For the CDR3, the DNA is TGTGCCACCAGTGATGGGGGGGGACAGAGGCTCGCTGGCTACACCTTC. It specifies CATSDGGGQRLAGYTF.

V and J are TRBV4-1 and TRBJ1-3; D unresolved. V was shortened by 2 bases and J by 9 bases, with 14 bases between the two germline ends. Germline V gene data show CDR1 as MGHRA and CDR2 as YSYEKL. The CDR3 runs 14 residues. CDR3 DNA sequence: TGCGCCAGCAGCCAACAACTAACCGGGAGCACCATATATTTT. This sequence encodes CASSQQLTGSTIYF.

This clonotype was seen at least ten times. This rearrangement joins TRBV11-2 to TRBJ1-6, with TRBD1 identical over 8 bases. Germline V gives CDR1 SGHAT, CDR2 FQNNGV. The CDR3 runs 15 residues. The J segment lost 5 bases and the V segment lost 5 bases, leaving 5 bases of the junction unmatched. For the CDR3, the DNA is TGTGCCAGCAGCCCTGGGACAGGCAATAATTCACCCCTCCACTTT. Translating it yields CASSPGTGNNSPLHF. The whole variable domain, remainder taken from reference TRBV11-2 and TRBJ1-6, is EAGVAQSPRYKIIEKRQSVAFWCNPISGHATLYWYQQILGQGPKLLIQFQNNGVVDDSQLPKDRFSAERLKGVDSTLKIQPAKLEDSAVYLCASSPGTGNNSPLHFGNGTRLTVT.